This entry features one TCR beta chain sequence. This entry belongs to a study of CD8 T cells in Susac syndrome. Reverse transcription of about 0.45 to 1 ug RNA was performed with random hexamers. MiXCR, run by TCRdb on the immunoSEQ multiplex PCR reads, gives a single entry per CDR3 protein. This sample has fewer than 350,000 distinct CDR3 sequences; approximately 91% occur once, and the top ten carry around 0.18%. The V and J ends lost 0 bases and 8 bases, in that order; junction bases with no gene match: 11. Per the germline V gene, CDR1 is LGHNA and CDR2 is YSLEER. The CDR3 spans 17 residues. Sequenced sample: CD8+ T cells from PBMCs. V usage is TRBV4-3 and J usage is TRBJ2-2, with 8 nucleotides matching TRBD2. The clonotype originates from a human donor with multiple sclerosis. The CDR3 loop is CASSQDGAGVLLGELFF. Written as DNA, the CDR3 is TGCGCCAGCAGCCAAGATGGAGCGGGGGTCCTACTGGGGGAGCTGTTTTTT.